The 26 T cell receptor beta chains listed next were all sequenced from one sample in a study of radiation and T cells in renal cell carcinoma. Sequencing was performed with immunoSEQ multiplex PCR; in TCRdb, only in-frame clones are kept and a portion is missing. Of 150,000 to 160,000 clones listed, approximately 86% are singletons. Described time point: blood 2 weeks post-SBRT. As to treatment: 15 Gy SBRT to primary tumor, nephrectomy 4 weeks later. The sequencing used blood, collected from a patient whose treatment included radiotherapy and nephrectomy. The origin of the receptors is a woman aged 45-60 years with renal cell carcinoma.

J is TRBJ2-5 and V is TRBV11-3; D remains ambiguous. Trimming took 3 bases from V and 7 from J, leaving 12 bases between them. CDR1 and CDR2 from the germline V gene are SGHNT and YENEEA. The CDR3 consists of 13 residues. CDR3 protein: CASSLNKLGTQYF. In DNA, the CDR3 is TGTGCCAGCAGCTTGAATAAGTTGGGGACCCAGTACTTC.

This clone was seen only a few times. The CDR3 region has the DNA TGTGCCAGCAGTTTTAACAGGGGTGCTGATTCACCCCTCCACTTT. Translating it yields CASSFNRGADSPLHF. V and J are TRBV5-6 and TRBJ1-6, with 7 nucleotides matching TRBD1. The CDR3 is made up of 15 amino acids. V shed 5 bases and J 8 bases; nucleotides not matched to a gene: 10. Germline V gene lookup returns CDR1 SGHDT and CDR2 YYEEEE. The full variable domain, completed using reference TRBV5-6 and TRBJ1-6, is DAGVTQSPTHLIKTRGQQVTLRCSPKSGHDTVSWYQQALGQGPQFIFQYYEEEERQRGNFPDRFSGHQFPNYSSELNVNALLLGDSALYLCASSFNRGADSPLHFGNGTRLTVT.

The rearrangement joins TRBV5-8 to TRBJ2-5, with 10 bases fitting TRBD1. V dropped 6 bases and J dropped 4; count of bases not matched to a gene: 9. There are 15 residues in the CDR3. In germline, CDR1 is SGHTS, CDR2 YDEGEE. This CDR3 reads CASTLWGQGRETQYF. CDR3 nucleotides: TGTGCCAGCACCCTCTGGGGACAGGGGAGAGAGACCCAGTACTTC.

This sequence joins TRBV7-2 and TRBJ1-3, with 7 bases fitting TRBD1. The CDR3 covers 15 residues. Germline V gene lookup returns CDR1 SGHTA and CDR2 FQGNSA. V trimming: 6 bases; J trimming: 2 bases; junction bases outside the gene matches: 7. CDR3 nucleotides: TGTGCCAGCAGATACCAAACAGGGGCTGGAAACACCATATATTTT. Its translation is CASRYQTGAGNTIYF.

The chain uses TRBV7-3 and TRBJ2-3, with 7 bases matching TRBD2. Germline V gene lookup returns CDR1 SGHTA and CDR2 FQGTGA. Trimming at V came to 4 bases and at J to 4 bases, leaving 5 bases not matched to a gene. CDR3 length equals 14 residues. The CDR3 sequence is CASSSGGSSDTQYF. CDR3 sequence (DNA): TGTGCCAGCAGCTCGGGAGGATCGTCAGATACGCAGTATTTT.

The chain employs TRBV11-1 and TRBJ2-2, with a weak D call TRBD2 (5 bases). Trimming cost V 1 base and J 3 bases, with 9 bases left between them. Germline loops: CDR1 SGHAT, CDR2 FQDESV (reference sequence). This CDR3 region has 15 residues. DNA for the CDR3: TGTGCCAGCAGCTTAGACGGGGTCGACACCGGGGAGCTGTTTTTT. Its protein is CASSLDGVDTGELFF.

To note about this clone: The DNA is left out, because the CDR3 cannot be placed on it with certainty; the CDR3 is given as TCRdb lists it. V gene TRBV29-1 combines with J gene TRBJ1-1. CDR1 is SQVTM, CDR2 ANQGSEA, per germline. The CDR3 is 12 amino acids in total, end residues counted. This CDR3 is CSVSGPGPEAFF.

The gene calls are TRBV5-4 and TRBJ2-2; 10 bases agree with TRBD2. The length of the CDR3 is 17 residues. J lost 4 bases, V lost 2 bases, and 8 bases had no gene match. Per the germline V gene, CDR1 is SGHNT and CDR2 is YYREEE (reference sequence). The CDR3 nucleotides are TGTGCCAGCAGCTTAGAAGATCTAGCGGGGGTCACCGGGGAGCTGTTTTTT. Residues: CASSLEDLAGVTGELFF.

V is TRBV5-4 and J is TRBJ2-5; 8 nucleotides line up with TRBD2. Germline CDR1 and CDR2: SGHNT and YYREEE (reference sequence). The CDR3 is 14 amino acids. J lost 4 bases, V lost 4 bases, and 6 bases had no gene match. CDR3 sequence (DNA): TGTGCCAGCAGCCCCGGGAGGGCGGGAGAGACCCAGTACTTC. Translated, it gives CASSPGRAGETQYF.

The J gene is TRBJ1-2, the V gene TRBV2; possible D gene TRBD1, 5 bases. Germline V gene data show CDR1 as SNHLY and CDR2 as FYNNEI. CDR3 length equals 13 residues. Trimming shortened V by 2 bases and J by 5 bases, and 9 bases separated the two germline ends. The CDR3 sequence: CASSERGEYGYTF. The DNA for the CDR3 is TGTGCCAGCAGTGAAAGGGGCGAATATGGCTACACCTTC.

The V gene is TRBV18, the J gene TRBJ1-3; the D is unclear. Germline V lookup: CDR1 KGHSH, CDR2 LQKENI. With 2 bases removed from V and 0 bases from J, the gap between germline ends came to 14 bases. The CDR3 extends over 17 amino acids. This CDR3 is CASSPTRVRSSGNTIYF. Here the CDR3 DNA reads TGTGCCAGCTCACCAACACGGGTCAGGAGCTCTGGAAACACCATATATTTT.

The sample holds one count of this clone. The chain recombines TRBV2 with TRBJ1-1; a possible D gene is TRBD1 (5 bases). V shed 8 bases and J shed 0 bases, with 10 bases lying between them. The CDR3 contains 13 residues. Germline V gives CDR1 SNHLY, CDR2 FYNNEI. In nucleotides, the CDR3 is TGTGCCAGCTCCAGGGAGGTGAACACTGAAGCTTTCTTT. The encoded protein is CASSREVNTEAFF. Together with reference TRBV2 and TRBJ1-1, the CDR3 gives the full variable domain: EPEVTQTPSHQVTQMGQEVILRCVPISNHLYFYWYRQILGQKVEFLVSFYNNEISEKSEIFDDQFSVERPDGSNFTLKIRSTKLEDSAMYFCASSREVNTEAFFGQGTRLTVV.

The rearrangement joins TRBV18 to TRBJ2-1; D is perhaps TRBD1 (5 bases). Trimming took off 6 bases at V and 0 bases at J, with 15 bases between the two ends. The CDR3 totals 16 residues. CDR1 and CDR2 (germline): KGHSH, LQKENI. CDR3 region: CASSSSGASSYNEQFF. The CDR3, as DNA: TGTGCCAGCTCCTCCAGTGGGGCCTCCTCCTACAATGAGCAGTTCTTC.

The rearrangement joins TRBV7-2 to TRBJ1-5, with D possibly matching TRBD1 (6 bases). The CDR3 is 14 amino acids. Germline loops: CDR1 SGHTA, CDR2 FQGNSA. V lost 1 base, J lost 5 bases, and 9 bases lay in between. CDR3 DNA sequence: TGTGCCAGCAGCTTAGAGGGGGGAGATCAGCCCCAGCATTTT. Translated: CASSLEGGDQPQHF.

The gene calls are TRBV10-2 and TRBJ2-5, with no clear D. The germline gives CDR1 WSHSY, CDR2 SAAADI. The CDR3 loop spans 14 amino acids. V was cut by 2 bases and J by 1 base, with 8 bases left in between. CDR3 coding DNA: TGCGCCAGCAGTGAGATCGGCAGCCAAGAGACCCAGTACTTC. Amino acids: CASSEIGSQETQYF.

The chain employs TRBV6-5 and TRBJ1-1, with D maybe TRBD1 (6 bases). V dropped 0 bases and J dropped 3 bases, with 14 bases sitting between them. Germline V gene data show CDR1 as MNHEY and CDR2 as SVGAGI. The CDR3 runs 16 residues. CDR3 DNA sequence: TGTGCCAGCAGTTACTCCGGAGGGGGTTCGTACACTGAAGCTTTCTTT. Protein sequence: CASSYSGGGSYTEAFF.

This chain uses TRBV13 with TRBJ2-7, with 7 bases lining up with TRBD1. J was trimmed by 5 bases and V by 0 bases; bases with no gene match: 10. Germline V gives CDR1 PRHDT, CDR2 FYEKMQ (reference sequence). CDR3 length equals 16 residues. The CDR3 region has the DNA TGTGCCAGCAGCTTAGGCGGGCGCAGGGGGACCGACGAGCAGTACTTC. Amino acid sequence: CASSLGGRRGTDEQYF.

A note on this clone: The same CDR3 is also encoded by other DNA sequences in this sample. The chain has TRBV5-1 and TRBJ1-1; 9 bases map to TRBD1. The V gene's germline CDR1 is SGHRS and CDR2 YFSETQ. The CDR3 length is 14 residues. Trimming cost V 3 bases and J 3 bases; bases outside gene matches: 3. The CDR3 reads CASSWGQGDTEAFF. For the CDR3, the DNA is TGCGCCAGCAGCTGGGGACAGGGAGACACTGAAGCTTTCTTT.

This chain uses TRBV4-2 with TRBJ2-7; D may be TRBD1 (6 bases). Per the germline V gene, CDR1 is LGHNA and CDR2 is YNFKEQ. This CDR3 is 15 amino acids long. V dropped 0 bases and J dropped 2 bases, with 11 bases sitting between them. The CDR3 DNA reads TGTGCCAGCAGCCAAGAAAGGGGGTTTCCCTACGAGCAGTACTTC. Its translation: CASSQERGFPYEQYF.

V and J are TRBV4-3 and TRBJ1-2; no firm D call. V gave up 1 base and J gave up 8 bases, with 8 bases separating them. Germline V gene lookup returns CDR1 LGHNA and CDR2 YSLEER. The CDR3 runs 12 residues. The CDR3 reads CASSQGRAGYTF. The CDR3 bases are TGCGCCAGCAGCCAAGGTCGAGCAGGCTACACCTTC.

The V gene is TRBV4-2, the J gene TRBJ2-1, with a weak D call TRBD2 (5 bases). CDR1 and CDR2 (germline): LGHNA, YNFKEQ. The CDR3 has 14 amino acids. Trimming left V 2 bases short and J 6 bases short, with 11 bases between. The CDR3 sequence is CASSQTRPTNEQFF. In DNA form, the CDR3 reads TGTGCCAGCAGCCAAACTAGGCCCACCAATGAGCAGTTCTTC.

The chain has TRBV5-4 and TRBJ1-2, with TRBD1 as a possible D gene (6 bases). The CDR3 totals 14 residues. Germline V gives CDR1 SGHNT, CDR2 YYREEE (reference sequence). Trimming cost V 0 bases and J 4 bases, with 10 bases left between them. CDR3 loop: CASSLATGSYGYTF. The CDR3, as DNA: TGTGCCAGCAGCTTGGCCACAGGGTCCTATGGCTACACCTTC.

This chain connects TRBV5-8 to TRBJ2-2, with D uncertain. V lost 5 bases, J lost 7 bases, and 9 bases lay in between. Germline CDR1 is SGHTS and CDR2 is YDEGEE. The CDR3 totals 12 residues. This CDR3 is CASRRWGGELFF. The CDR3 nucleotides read TGTGCCAGCAGGCGTTGGGGCGGGGAGCTGTTTTTT.

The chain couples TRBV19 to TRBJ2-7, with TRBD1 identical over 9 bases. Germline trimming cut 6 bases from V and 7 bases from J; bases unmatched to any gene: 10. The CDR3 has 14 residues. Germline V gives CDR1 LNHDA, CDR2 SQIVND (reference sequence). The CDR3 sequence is CASRGTGLLGEQYF. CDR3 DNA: TGTGCCAGTAGGGGGACAGGGTTGCTGGGAGAGCAGTACTTC.

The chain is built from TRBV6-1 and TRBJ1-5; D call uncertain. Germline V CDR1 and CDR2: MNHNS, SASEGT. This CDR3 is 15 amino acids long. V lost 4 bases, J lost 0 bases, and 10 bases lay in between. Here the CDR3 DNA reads TGTGCCAGCAGTGTTTCCAGCTATAGCAATCAGCCCCAGCATTTT. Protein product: CASSVSSYSNQPQHF.

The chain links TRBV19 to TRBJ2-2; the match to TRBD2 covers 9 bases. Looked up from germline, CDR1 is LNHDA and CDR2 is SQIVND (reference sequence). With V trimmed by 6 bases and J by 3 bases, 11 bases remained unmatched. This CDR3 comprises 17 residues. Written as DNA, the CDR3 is TGTGCCAGTAGACCCCCTGCGGGGGGGCTGGACACCGGGGAGCTGTTTTTT. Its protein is CASRPPAGGLDTGELFF.